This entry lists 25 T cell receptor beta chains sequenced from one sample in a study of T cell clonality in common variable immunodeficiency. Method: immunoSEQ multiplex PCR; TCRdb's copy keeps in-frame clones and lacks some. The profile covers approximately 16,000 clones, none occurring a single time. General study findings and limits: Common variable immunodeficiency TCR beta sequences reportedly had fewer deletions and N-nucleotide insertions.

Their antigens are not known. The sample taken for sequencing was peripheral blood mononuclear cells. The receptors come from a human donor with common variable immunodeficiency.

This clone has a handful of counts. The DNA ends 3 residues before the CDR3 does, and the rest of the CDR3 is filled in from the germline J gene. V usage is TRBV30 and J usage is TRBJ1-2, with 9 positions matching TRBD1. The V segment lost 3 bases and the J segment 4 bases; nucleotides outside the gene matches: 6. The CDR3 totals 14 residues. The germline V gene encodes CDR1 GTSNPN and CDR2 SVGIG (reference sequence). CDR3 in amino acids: CAWRRQGEGYGYTF. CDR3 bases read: TGTGCCTGGAGACGACAGGGGGAAGGCTATGGC.

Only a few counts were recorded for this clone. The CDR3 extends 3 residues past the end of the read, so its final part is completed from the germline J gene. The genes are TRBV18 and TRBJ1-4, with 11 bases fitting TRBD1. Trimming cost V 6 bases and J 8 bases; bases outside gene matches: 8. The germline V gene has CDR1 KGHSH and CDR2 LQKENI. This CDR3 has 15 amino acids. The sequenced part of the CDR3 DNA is TGTGCCAGCTCCCCAGGACAGGGGGCGAGAGAAAAA. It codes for CASSPGQGAREK. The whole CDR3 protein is CASSPGQGAREKLFF.

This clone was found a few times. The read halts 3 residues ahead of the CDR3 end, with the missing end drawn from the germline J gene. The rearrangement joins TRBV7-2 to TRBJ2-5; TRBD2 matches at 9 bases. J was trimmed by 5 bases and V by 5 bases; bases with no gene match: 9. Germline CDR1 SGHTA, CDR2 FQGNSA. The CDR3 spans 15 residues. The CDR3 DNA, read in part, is TGTGCCAGCAGCAAGCAGACTAGCGGAAGGGAGACC. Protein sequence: CASSKQTSGRET. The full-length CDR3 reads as CASSKQTSGRETQYF.

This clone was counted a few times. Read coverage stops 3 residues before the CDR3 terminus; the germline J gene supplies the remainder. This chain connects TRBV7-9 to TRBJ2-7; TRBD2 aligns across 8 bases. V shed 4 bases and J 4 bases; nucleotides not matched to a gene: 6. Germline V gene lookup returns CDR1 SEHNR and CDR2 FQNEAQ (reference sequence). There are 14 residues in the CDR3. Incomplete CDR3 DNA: TGTGCCAGCAGCTCCTCGGGGGGGCAGTACGAG. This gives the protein CASSSSGGQYE. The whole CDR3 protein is CASSSSGGQYEQYF.

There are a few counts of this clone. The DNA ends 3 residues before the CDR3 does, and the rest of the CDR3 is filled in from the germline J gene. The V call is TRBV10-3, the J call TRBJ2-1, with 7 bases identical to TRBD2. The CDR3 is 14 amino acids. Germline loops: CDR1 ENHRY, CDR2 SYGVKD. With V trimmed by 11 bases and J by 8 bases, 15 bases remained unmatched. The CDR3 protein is CAGQGGGAVDEQFF. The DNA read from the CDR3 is TGTGCCGGTCAGGGCGGGGGTGCAGTCGATGAG.

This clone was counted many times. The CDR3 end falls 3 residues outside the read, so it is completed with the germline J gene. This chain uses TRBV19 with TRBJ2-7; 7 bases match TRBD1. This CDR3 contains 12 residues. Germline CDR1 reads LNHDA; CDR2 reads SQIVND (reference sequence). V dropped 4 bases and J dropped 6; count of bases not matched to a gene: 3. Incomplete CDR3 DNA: TGTGCCAGTAGTACCCCAGGGGGCGAG. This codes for CASSTPGGE. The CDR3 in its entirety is CASSTPGGEQYF.

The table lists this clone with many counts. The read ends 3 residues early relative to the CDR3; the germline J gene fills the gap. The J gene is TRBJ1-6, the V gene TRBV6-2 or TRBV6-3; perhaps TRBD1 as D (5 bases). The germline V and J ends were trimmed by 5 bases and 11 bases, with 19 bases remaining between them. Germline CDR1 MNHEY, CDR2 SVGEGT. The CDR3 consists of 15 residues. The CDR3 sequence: CASSGGGGSSTPLHF. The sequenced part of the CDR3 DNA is TGTGCCAGCAGTGGCGGGGGTGGATCATCGACACCC.

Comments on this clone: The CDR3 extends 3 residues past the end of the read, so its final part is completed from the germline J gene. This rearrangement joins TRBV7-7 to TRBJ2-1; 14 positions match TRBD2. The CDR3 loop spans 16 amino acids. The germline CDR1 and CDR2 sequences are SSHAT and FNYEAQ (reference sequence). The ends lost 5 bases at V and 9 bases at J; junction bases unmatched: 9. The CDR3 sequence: CASSAGLAGAQGEQFF. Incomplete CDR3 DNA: TGTGCCAGCAGCGCGGGACTAGCGGGGGCCCAGGGTGAG.

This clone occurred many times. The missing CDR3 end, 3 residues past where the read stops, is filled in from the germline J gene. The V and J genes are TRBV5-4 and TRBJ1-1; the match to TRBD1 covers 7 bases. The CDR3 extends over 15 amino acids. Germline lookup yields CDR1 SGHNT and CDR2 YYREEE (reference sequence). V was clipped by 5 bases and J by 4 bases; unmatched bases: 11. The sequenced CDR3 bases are TGTGCCAGCAGATACAGCACAGGGGTCGGCACTGAA. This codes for CASRYSTGVGTE. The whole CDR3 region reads CASRYSTGVGTEAFF.

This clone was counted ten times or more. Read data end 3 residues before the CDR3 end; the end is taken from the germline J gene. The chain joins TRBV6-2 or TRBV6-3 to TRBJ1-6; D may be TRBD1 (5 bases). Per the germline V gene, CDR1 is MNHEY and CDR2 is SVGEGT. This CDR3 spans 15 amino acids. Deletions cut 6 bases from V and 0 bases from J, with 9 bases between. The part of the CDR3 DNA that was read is TGTGCCAGCAGGGGGCTGAGCTCCTATAATTCACCC. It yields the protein CASRGLSSYNSP. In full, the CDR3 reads CASRGLSSYNSPLHF.

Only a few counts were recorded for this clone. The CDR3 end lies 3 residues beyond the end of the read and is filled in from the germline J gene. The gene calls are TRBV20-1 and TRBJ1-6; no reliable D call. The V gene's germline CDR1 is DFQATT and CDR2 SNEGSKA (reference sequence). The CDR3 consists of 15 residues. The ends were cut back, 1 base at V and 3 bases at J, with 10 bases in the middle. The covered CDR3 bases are TGCAGTGCTAGAGTCCTCCAGGACTATAATTCACCC. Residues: CSARVLQDYNSP. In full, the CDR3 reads CSARVLQDYNSPLHF.

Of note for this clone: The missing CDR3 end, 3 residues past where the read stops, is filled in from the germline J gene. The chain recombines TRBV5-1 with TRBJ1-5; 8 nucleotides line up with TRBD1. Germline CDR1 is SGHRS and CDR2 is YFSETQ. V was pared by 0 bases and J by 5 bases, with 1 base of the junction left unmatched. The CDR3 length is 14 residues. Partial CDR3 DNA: TGCGCCAGCAGCTTGGCACAGGGGGATCAGCCC. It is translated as CASSLAQGDQP. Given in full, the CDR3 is CASSLAQGDQPQHF.

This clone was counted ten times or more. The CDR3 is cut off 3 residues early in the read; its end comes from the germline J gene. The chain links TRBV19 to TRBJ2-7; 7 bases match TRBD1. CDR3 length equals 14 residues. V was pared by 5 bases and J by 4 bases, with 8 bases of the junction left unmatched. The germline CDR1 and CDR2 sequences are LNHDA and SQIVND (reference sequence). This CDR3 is CASSSVTGIYEQYF. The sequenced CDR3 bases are TGTGCCAGTAGTTCCGTGACAGGGATATACGAG.

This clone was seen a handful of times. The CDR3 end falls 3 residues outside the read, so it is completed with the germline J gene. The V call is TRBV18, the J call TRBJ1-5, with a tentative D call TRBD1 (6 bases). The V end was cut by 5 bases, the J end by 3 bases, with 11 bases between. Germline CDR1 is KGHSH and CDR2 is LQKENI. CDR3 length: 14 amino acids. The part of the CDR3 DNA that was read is TGTGCCAGCTCAATTGGACAGCTCAATCAGCCC. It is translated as CASSIGQLNQP. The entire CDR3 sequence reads CASSIGQLNQPQHF.

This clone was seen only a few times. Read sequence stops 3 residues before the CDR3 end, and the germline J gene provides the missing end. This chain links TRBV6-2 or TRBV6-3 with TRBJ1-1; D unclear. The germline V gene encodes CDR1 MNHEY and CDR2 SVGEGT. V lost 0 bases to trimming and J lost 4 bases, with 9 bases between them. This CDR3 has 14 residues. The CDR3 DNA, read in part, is TGTGCCAGCAGTTACTCGAGCCGGGGCACTGAA. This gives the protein CASSYSSRGTE. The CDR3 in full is CASSYSSRGTEAFF.

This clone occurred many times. CDR3 DNA (partial): TGTGCCATCAGTGAGTCGGTTGACAGATATTCACCC. Amino acids: CAISESVDRYSP. The complete CDR3 reads CAISESVDRYSPLHF. The V gene is TRBV10-3, the J gene TRBJ1-6; perhaps TRBD1 as D (5 bases). The read halts 3 residues ahead of the CDR3 end, with the missing end drawn from the germline J gene. The ends were cut back, 0 bases at V and 8 bases at J, with 11 bases in the middle. The CDR3 loop spans 15 amino acids. CDR1 and CDR2 from the germline V gene are ENHRY and SYGVKD.

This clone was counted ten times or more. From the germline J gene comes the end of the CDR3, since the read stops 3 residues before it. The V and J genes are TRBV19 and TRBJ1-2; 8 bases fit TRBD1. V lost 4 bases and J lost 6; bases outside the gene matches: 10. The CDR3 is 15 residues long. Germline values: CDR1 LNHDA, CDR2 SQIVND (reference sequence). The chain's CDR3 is CASSTRQGSGNGYTF. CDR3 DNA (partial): TGTGCCAGTAGTACTAGACAGGGGTCGGGCAATGGC. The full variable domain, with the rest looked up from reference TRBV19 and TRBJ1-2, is DGGITQSPKYLFRKEGQNVTLSCEQNLNHDAMYWYRQDPGQGLRLIYYSQIVNDFQKGDIAEGYSVSREKKESFPLTVTSAQKNPTAFYLCASSTRQGSGNGYTFGSGTRLTVV.

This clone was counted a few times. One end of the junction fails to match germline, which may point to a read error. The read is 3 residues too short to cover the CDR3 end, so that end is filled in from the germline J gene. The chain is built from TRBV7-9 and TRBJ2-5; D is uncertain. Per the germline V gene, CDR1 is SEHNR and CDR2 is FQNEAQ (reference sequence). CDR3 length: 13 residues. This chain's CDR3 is CSSSPTSSETQYF. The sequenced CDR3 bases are TGTTCCAGCAGCCCCACAAGTTCGGAGACC.

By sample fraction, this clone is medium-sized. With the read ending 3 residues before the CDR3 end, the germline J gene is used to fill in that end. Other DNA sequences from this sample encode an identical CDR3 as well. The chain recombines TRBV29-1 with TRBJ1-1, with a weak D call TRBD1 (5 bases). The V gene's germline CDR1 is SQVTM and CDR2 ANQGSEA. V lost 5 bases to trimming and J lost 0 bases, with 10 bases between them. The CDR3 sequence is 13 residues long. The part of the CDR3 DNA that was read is TGCAGCGTTCCAGGACAAATGAACACTGAA. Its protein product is CSVPGQMNTE. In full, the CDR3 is CSVPGQMNTEAFF.

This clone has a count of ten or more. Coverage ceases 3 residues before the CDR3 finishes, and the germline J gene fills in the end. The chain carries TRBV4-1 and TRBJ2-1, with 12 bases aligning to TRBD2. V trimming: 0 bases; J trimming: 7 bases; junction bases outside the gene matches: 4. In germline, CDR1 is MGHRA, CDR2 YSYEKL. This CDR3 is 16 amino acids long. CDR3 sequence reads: CASSQDSSGGGNEQFF. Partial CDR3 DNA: TGCGCCAGCAGCCAAGATTCTAGCGGGGGGGGTAATGAG.

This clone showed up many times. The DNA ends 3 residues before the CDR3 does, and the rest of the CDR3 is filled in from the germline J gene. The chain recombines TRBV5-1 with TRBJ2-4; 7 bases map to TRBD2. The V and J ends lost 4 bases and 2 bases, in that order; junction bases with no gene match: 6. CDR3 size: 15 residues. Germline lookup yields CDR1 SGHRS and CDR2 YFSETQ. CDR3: CASSARGGTKNIQYF. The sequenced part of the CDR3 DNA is TGCGCCAGCAGCGCCCGCGGGGGAACCAAAAACATT.

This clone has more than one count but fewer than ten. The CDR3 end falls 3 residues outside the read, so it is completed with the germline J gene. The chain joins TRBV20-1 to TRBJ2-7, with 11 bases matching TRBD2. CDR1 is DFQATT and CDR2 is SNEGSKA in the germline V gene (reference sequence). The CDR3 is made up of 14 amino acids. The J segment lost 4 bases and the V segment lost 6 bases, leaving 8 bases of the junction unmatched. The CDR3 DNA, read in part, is TGCAGTGCGCCAACTAGCGGGGGTACTTACGAG. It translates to CSAPTSGGTYE. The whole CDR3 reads CSAPTSGGTYEQYF.

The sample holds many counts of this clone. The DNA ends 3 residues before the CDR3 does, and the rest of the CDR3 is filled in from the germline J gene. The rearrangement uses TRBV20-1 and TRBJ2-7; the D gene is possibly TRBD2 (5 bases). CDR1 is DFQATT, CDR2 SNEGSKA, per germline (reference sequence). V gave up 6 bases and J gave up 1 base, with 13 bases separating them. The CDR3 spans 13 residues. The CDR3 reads CSATRAGSYEQYF. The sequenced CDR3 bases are TGCAGTGCCACGCGGGCAGGTTCCTACGAG.

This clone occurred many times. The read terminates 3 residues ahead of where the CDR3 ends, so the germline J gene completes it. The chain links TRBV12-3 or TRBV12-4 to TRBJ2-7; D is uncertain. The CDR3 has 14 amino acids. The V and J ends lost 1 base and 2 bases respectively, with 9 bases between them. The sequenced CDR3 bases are TGTGCCAGCAGTTTAGGACGCGGAACCTACGAG. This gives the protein CASSLGRGTYE. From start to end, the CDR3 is CASSLGRGTYEQYF.

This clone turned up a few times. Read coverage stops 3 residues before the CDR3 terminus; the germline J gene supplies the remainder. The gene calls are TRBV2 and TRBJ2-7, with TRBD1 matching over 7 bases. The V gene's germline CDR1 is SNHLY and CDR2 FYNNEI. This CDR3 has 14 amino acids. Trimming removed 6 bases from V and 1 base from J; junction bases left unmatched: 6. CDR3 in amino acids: CASSSDRVSYEQYF. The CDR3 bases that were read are TGTGCCAGCAGCAGTGACAGGGTATCCTACGAG. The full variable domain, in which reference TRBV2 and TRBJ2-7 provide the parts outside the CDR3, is EPEVTQTPSHQVTQMGQEVILRCVPISNHLYFYWYRQILGQKVEFLVSFYNNEISEKSEIFDDQFSVERPDGSNFTLKIRSTKLEDSAMYFCASSSDRVSYEQYFGPGTRLTVT.